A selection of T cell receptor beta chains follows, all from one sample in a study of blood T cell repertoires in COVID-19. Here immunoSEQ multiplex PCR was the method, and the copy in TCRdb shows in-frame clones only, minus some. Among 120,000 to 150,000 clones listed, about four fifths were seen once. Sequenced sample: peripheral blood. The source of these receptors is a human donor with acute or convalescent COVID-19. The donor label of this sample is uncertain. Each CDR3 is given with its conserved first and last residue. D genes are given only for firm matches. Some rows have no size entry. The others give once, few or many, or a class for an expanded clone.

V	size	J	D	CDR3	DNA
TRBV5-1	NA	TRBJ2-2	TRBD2	CASSLLAGGPPGELFF	TGCGCCAGCAGCTTACTAGCGGGGGGGCCCCCCGGGGAGCTGTTTTTT
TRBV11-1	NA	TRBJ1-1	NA	CASSPNGVRGTEAFF	TGTGCCAGCAGCCCAAACGGTGTCAGGGGAACTGAAGCTTTCTTT
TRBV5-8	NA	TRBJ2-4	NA	CASSFNRKNIQYF	TGTGCCAGCAGCTTTAACAGAAAAAACATTCAGTACTTC
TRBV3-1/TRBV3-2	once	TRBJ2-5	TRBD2	CASTQGEGTSVAQYF	TGTGCCAGCACCCAAGGGGAGGGGACTAGCGTGGCCCAGTACTTC
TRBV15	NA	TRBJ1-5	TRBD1	CATTPMTGRNQPQHF	TGTGCCACCACACCTATGACAGGGAGGAATCAGCCCCAGCATTTT
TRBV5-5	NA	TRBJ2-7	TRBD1	CASSLGQGAYEQYF	TGTGCCAGCAGCTTGGGGCAGGGGGCTTACGAGCAGTACTTC
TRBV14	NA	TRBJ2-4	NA	CASSRFDQAIQYF	TGTGCCAGCAGCCGTTTCGATCAGGCCATTCAGTACTTC
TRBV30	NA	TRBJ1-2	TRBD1	CAWSPTGGRYGYTF	TGTGCCTGGAGTCCGACAGGGGGCAGGTATGGCTACACCTTC
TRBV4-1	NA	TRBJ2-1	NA	CASSPDYLNNEQFF	TGCGCCAGCAGCCCGGACTATTTAAACAATGAGCAGTTCTTC
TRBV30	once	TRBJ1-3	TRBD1	CAWMEPRGKSGNTIYF	TGTGCCTGGATGGAACCCAGGGGGAAAAGTGGAAACACCATATATTTT
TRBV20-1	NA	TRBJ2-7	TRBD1	CSASDRDRNSYEQYF	TGCAGTGCTAGTGACCGGGACAGGAACTCCTACGAGCAGTACTTC
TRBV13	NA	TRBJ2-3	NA	CASSPYTDTQYF	TGTGCCAGCAGCCCCTACACAGATACGCAGTATTTT
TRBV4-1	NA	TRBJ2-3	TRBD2	CASSLGLAGMTQYF	TGCGCCAGCAGCCTTGGACTAGCGGGGATGACGCAGTATTTT
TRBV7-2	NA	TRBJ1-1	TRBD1	CASSSTGGKNTEAFF	TGTGCCAGCAGCTCGACAGGGGGCAAGAACACTGAAGCTTTCTTT
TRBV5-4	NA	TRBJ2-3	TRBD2	CASSPLASGRTDTQYF	TGTGCCAGCAGCCCCTTAGCTAGCGGGCGGACAGATACGCAGTATTTT
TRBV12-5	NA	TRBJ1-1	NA	CASGWGVGTEAFF	TGTGCTAGTGGTTGGGGGGTGGGAACTGAAGCTTTCTTT
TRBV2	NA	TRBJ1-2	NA	CASSEARGPRYF	TGTGCCAGCAGTGAAGCGCGAGGGCCACGCTACTTC
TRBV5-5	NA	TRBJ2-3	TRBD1	CASRRQGRDTDTQYF	TGTGCCAGCAGGCGACAGGGTAGGGACACAGATACGCAGTATTTT
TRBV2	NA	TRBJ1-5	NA	CASSIEVVGNQPQHF	TGTGCCAGCAGCATTGAAGTCGTAGGCAATCAGCCCCAGCATTTT
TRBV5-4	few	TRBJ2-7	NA	CASSLDQFYEQYF	TGTGCCAGCAGCCTAGATCAGTTCTACGAGCAGTACTTC